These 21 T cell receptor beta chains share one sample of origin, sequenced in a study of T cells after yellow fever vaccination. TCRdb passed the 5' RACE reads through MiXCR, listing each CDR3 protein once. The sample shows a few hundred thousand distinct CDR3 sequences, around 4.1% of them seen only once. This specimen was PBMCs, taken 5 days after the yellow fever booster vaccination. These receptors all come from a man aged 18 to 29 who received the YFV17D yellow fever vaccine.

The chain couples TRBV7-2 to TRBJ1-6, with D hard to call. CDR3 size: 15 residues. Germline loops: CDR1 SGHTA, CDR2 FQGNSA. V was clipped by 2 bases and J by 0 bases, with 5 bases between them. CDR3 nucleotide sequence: TGTGCCAGCAGCTTATCCAGCTCCTATAATTCACCCCTCCACTTT. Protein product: CASSLSSSYNSPLHF.

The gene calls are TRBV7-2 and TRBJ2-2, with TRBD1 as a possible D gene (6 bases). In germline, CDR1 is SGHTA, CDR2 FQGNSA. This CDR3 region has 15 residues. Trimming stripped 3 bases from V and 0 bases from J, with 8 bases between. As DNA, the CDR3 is TGTGCCAGCAGCTTCGGACAGCCGAACACCGGGGAGCTGTTTTTT. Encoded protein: CASSFGQPNTGELFF.

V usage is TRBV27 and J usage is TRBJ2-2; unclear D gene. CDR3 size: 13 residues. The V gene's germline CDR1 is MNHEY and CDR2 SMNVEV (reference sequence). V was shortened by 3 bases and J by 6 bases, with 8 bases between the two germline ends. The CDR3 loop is CASSFPPSGELFF. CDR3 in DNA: TGTGCCAGCAGTTTCCCCCCTTCCGGGGAGCTGTTTTTT.

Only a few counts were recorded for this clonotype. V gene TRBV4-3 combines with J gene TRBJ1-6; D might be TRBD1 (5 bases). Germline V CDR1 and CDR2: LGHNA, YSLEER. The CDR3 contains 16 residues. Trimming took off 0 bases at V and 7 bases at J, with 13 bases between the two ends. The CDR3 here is CASSQDWGQSNSPLHF. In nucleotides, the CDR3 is TGCGCCAGCAGCCAAGATTGGGGCCAGTCGAATTCACCCCTCCACTTT.

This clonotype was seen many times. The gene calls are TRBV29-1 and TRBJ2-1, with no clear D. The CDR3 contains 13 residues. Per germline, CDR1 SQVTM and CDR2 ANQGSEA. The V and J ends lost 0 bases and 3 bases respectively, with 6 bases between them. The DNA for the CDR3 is TGCAGCGTTGAAGACGGAAACTACAATGAGCAGTTCTTC. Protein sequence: CSVEDGNYNEQFF.

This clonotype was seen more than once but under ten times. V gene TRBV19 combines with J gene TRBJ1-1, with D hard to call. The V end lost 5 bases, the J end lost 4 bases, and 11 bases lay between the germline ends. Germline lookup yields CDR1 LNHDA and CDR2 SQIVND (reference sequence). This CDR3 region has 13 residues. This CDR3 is CASSFQAGTEAFF. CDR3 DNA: TGTGCCAGTAGTTTTCAGGCGGGCACTGAAGCTTTCTTT.

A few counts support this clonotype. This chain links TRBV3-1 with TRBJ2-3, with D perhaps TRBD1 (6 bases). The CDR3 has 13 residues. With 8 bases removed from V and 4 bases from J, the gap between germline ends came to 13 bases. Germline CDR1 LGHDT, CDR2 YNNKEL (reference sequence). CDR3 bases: TGTGCCAGCCGATTAACAGGGTCAGATACGCAGTATTTT. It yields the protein CASRLTGSDTQYF.

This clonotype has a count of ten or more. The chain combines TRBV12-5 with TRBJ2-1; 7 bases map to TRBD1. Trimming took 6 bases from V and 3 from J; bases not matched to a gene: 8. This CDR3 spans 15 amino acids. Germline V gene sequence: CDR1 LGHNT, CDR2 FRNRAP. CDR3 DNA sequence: TGTGCTAGTGGGAACCGGGACAGTGACTACAATGAGCAGTTCTTC. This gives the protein CASGNRDSDYNEQFF.

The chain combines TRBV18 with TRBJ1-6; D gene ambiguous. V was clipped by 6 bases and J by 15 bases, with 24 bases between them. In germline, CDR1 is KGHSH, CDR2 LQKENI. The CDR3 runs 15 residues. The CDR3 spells CASSFHNREAVDLHF. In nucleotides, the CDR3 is TGTGCCAGCTCTTTCCATAACCGTGAGGCCGTCGACCTCCACTTT.

The CDR3 sequence: CASSPTGGRNEQFF. The CDR3 DNA follows: TGTGCCAGCAGCCCCACCGGGGGGCGGAATGAGCAGTTCTTC. The V gene is TRBV14, the J gene TRBJ2-1, with D maybe TRBD2 (7 bases). CDR1 SGHDN and CDR2 FVKESK come from the germline V gene. This CDR3 has 14 amino acids. Trimming took off 4 bases at V and 7 bases at J, with 14 bases between the two ends.

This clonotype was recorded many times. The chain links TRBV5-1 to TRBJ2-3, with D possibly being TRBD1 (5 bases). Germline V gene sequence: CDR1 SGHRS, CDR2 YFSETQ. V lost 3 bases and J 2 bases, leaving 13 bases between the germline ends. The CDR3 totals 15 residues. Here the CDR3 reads CASSYPRTPTDTQYF. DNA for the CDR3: TGCGCCAGCAGCTACCCCCGGACACCCACAGATACGCAGTATTTT.

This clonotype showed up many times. CDR3 nucleotides: TGCGCCAGCAGCCAGGCCCCGGGAACCGGGGAGCTGTTTTTT. This sequence encodes CASSQAPGTGELFF. The chain joins TRBV4-1 to TRBJ2-2; D may be TRBD2 (5 bases). Germline lookup yields CDR1 MGHRA and CDR2 YSYEKL. CDR3 length equals 14 residues. The V end lost 3 bases, the J end lost 5 bases, and 10 bases lay between the germline ends.

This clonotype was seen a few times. CDR3 residues: CASTLWGDTQYF. The CDR3, as DNA: TGTGCCAGCACACTCTGGGGAGATACGCAGTATTTT. The chain recombines TRBV2 with TRBJ2-3; D remains unclear. Germline loops: CDR1 SNHLY, CDR2 FYNNEI. The ends were cut back, 7 bases at V and 5 bases at J, with 10 bases in the middle. The length of the CDR3 is 12 residues.

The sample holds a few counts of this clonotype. The CDR3 is CASSTNNQPQHF. DNA for the CDR3: TGTGCCAGTAGCACTAACAATCAGCCCCAGCATTTT. The V and J genes are TRBV19 and TRBJ1-5, with D uncertain. Germline CDR1 reads LNHDA; CDR2 reads SQIVND (reference sequence). V lost 6 bases, J lost 3 bases, and 6 bases lay in between. The CDR3 loop spans 12 amino acids.

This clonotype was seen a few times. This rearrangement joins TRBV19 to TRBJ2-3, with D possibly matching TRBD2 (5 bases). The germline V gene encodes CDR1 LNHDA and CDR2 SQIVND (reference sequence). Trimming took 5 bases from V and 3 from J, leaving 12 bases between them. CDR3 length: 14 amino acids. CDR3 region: CASSFRTGTDTQYF. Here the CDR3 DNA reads TGTGCCAGTAGTTTCCGGACTGGGACAGATACGCAGTATTTT. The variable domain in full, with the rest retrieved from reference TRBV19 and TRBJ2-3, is DGGITQSPKYLFRKEGQNVTLSCEQNLNHDAMYWYRQDPGQGLRLIYYSQIVNDFQKGDIAEGYSVSREKKESFPLTVTSAQKNPTAFYLCASSFRTGTDTQYFGPGTRLTVL.

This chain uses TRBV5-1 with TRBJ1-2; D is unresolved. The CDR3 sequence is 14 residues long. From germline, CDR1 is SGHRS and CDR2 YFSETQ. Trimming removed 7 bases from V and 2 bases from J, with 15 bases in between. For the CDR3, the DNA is TGCGCCAGCCAACCGGGAGATCCCAACTATGGCTACACCTTC. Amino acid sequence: CASQPGDPNYGYTF.

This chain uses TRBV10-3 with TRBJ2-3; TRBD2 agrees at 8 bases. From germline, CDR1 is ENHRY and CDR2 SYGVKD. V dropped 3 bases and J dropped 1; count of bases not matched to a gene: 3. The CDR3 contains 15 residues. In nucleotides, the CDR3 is TGTGCCATCAGTGAATTTAGCGGGGGCACAGATACGCAGTATTTT. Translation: CAISEFSGGTDTQYF.

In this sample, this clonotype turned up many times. CDR3 protein: CASSQIGTRDTQYF. The CDR3 nucleotides read TGTGCCAGCAGCCAAATCGGTACACGGGATACGCAGTATTTT. This sequence joins TRBV7-6 and TRBJ2-3; D is unclear. CDR3 length equals 14 residues. V lost 5 bases to trimming and J lost 6 bases, with 15 bases between them. Per germline, CDR1 SGHVS and CDR2 FNYEAQ. The variable domain in full, completed from reference TRBV7-6 and TRBJ2-3, reads GAGVSQSPRYKVTKRGQDVALRCDPISGHVSLYWYRQALGQGPEFLTYFNYEAQQDKSGLPNDRFSAERPEGSISTLTIQRTEQRDSAMYRCASSQIGTRDTQYFGPGTRLTVL.

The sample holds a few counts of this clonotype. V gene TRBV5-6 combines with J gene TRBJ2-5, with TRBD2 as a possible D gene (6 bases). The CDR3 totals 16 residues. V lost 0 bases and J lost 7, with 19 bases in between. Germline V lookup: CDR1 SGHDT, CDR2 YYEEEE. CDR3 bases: TGTGCCAGCAGCTTGGATGAGACTAGAGAACGGGTGACCCAGTACTTC. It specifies CASSLDETRERVTQYF.

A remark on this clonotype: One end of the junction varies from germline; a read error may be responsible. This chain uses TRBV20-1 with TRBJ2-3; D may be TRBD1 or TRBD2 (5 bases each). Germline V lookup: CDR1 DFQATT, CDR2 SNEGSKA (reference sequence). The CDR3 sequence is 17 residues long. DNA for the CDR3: TGCAGGGCTAGCCCCTCCAGGGAATGGGCCAAGACGGATACGCAGTATTTT. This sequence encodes CRASPSREWAKTDTQYF.

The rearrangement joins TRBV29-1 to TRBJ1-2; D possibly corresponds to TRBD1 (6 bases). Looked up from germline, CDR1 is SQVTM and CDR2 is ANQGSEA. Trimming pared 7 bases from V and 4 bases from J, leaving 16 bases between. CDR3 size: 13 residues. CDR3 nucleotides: TGCAGCGCTGGGGGGACATCGACCTATGGCTACACCTTC. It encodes CSAGGTSTYGYTF.